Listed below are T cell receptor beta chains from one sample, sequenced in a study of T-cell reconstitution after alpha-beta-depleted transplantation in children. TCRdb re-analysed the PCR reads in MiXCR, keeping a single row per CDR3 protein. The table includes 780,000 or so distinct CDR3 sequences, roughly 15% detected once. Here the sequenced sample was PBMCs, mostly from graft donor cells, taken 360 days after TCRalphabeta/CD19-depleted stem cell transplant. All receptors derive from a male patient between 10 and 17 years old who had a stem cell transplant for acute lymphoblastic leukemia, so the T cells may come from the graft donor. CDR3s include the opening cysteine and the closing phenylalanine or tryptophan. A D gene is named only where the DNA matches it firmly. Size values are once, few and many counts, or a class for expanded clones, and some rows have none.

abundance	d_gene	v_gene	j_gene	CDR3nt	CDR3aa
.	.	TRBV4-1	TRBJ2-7	TGCGCCAGCAGCCAAGCCAGGCCGGGGGCCGAGCAGTACTTC	CASSQARPGAEQYF
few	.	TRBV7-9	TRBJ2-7	TGTGCCAGCAGCCCACCCAGATTAGGGCCCTACGAGCAGTACTTC	CASSPPRLGPYEQYF
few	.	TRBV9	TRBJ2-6	TGTGCCAGCAGCGTAGAAAAGTTCTCTGGGGCCAACGTCCTGACTTTC	CASSVEKFSGANVLTF
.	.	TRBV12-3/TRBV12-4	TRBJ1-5	TGTGCCAGCAGTTCAGGGAGTAGCAATCAGCCCCAGCATTTT	CASSSGSSNQPQHF
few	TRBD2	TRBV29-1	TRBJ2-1	TGCAGCGTTGAATGGAGCGGGAGGGAATATGAGCAGTTCTTC	CSVEWSGREYEQFF
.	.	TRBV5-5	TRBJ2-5	TGTGCCAGCAGCTTGGCTCAGGATTTCAGTCGAGAGACCCAGTACTTC	CASSLAQDFSRETQYF
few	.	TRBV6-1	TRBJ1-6	TGTGCCAGCAGCCCCCGGGACAAAGTTAATTCACCCCTCCACTTT	CASSPRDKVNSPLHF
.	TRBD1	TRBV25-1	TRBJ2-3	TGTGCCAGCAGTGAATTTCCCGGGACAGGGGGAATCGCAGATACGCAGTATTTT	CASSEFPGTGGIADTQYF
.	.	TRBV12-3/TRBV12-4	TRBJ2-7	TGTGCCAGCAGTTTATATTTTGGGAGACCCACCTCCTACGAGCAGTACTTC	CASSLYFGRPTSYEQYF
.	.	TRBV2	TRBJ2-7	TGTGCCAGCAGGCAGGCAGGCTCCTACGAGCAGTACTTC	CASRQAGSYEQYF
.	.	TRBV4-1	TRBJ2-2	TGCGCCAGCAGCCCGGGGGTAAGGGGCACCGGGGAGCTGTTTTTT	CASSPGVRGTGELFF
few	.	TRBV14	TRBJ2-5	TGTGCCAGCAGCCTAGTCAGCATCGTAGAGACCCAGTACTTC	CASSLVSIVETQYF
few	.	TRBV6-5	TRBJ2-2	TGTGCCAGCAGTTACGGGAGTAGCAGCGGGGAGCTGTTTTTT	CASSYGSSSGELFF
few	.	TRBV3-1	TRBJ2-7	TGTGCCAGCAGCCCCCGTGGTACCATTTACGAGCAGTACTTC	CASSPRGTIYEQYF
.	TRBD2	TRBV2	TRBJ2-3	TGTGCCAGCAGTGAAATCTTCGCGGGAGGCGGAACAGATACGCAGTATTTT	CASSEIFAGGGTDTQYF
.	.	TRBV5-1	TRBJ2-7	TGCGCCAGCAGCGCGGACGCAAACTACGAGCAGTACTTC	CASSADANYEQYF
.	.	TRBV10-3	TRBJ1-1	TGTGCCATCAGTGAGACGCAGGGGTTGGAAGCTTTCTTT	CAISETQGLEAFF
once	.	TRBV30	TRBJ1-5	TGTGCCGGAGAGGGACAAGGTGGTCAGCCCCAGCATTTT	CAGEGQGGQPQHF
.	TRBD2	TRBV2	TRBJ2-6	TGTGCCAGCTTCGGGGGGATCGGGGCCAACGTCCTGACTTTC	CASFGGIGANVLTF
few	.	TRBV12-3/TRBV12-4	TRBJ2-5	TGTGCCAGCAGTTTAAGGACGACGGGGCAAGAGACCCAGTACTTC	CASSLRTTGQETQYF
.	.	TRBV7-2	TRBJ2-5	TGTGCCAGCAGAGGAGGGGTCGGGGAGACCCAGTACTTC	CASRGGVGETQYF
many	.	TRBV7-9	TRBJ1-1	TGTGCCAGCAGCTTAGGGGGGCACACTGAAGCTTTCTTT	CASSLGGHTEAFF